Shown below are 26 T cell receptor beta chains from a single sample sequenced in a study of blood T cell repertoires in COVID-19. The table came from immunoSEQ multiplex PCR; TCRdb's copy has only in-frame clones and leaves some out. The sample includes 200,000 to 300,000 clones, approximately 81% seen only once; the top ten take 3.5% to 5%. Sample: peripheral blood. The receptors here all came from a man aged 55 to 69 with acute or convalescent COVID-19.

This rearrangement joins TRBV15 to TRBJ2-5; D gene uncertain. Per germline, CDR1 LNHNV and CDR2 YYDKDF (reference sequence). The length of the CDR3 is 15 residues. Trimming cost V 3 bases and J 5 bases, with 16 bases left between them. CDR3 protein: CATSSLGTLRETQYF. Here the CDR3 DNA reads TGTGCCACCAGCAGTCTCGGAACCCTCAGGGAGACCCAGTACTTC.

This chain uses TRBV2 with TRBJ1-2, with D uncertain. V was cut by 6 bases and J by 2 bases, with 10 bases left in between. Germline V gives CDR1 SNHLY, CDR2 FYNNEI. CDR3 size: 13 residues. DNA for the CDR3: TGTGCCAGCAGGGAAACAGAGAACTATGGCTACACCTTC. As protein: CASRETENYGYTF.

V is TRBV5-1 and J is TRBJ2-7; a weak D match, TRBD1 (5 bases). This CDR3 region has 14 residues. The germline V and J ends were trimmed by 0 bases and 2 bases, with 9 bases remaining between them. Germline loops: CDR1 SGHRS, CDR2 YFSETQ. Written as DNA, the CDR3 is TGCGCCAGCAGCTTGGCTAGGGGCACCTACGAGCAGTACTTC. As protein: CASSLARGTYEQYF.

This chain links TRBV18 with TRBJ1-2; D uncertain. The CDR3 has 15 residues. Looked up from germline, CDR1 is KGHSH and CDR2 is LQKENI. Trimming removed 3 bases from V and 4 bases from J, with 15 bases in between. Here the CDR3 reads CASSPRVTGSYGYTF. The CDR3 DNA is TGTGCCAGCTCACCTAGGGTGACGGGGAGCTATGGCTACACCTTC.

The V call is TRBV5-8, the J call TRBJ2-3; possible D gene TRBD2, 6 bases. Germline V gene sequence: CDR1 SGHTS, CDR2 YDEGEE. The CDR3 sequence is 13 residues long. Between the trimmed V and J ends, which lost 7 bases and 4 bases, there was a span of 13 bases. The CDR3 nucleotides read TGTGCCAGCTCGGAGGGCGGCGCAGATACGCAGTATTTT. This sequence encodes CASSEGGADTQYF.

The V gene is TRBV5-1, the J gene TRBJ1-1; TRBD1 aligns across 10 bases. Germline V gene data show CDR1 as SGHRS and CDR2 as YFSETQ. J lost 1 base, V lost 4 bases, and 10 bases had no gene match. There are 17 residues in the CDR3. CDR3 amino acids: CASSKVGQGTTNTEAFF. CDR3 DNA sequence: TGCGCCAGCAGCAAAGTGGGACAGGGGACCACGAACACTGAAGCTTTCTTT.

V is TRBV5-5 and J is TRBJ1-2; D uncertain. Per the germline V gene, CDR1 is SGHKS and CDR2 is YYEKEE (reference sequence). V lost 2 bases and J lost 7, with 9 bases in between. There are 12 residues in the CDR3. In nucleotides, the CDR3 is TGTGCCAGCAGCTTATACCAGTTTGGCTACACCTTC. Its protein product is CASSLYQFGYTF.

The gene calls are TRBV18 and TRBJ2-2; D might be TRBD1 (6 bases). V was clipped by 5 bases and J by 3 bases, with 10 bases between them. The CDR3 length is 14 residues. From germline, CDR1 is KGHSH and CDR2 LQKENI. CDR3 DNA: TGTGCCAGCTCATCTGGACAGTACACCGGGGAGCTGTTTTTT. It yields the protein CASSSGQYTGELFF.

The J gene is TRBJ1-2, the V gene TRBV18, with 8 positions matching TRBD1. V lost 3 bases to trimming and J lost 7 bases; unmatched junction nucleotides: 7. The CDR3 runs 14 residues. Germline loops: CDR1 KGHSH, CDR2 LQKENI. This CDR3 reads CASSPDRGFGGYTF. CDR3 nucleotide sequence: TGTGCCAGCTCACCCGACAGGGGTTTCGGTGGCTACACCTTC.

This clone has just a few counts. The CDR3 DNA follows: TGTGCCAGCAGCCAGGGGCAGAACACTGAAGCTTTCTTT. Amino acid sequence: CASSQGQNTEAFF. The chain couples TRBV14 to TRBJ1-1; tentatively, D is TRBD1 (5 bases). V was shortened by 3 bases and J by 1 base, with 6 bases between the two germline ends. The CDR3 runs to 13 residues. In germline, CDR1 is SGHDN, CDR2 FVKESK.

The CDR3: CSVRRLAGGTGELFF. Written as DNA, the CDR3 is TGCAGCGTTCGGAGACTAGCGGGAGGTACCGGGGAGCTGTTTTTT. The V gene is TRBV29-1, the J gene TRBJ2-2; TRBD2 agrees at 13 bases. From germline, CDR1 is SQVTM and CDR2 ANQGSEA. Trimming cost V 5 bases and J 5 bases; bases outside gene matches: 5. This CDR3 comprises 15 residues.

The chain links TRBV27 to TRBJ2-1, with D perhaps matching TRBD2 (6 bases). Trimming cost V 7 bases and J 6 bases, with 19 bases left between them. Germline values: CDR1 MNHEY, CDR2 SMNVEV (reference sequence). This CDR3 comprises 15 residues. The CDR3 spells CASTPTGVRVNEQFF. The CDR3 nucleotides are TGTGCCAGCACCCCCACGGGAGTAAGAGTCAATGAGCAGTTCTTC.

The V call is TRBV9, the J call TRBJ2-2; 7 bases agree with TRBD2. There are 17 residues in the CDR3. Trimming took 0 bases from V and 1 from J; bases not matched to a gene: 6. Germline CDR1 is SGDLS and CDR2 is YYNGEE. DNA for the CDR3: TGTGCCAGCAGCGTAGAATTGGGCGGGGGGAACACCGGGGAGCTGTTTTTT. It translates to CASSVELGGGNTGELFF.

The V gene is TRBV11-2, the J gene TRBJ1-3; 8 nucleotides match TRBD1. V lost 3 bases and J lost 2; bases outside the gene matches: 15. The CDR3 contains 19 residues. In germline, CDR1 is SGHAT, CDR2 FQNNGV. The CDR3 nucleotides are TGTGCCAGCAGCTTCCTCGAAGACGGTCCGGACAGGGCTGGAAACACCATATATTTT. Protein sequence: CASSFLEDGPDRAGNTIYF.

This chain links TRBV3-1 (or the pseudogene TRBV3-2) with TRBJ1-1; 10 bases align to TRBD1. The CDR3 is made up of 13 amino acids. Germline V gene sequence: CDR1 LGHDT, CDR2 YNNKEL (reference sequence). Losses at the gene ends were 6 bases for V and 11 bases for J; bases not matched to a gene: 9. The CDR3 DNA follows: TGTGCCAGCAGTTCCAGACAGGGGGCCCGGGCTTTCTTT. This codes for CASSSRQGARAFF.

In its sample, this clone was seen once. The CDR3 nucleotides are TGTGCCAGCAGCCAAGAGACTGGCGGGCCCTCCTACGAGCAGTACTTC. It codes for CASSQETGGPSYEQYF. The chain uses TRBV4-2 and TRBJ2-7; D is possibly TRBD2 (5 bases). The CDR3 totals 16 residues. The V end was cut by 0 bases, the J end by 0 bases, with 12 bases between. Germline V gene data show CDR1 as LGHNA and CDR2 as YNFKEQ.

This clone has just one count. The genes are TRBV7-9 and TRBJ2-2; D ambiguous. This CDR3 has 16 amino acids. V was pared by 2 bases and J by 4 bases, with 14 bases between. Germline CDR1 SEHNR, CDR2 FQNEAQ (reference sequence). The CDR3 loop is CASSLRHHQITGELFF. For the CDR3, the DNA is TGTGCCAGCAGCTTAAGACACCACCAAATCACCGGGGAGCTGTTTTTT.

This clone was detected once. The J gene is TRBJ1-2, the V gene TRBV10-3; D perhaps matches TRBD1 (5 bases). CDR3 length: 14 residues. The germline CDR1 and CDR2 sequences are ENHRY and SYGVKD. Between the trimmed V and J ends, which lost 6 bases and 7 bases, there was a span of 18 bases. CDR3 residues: CAISGGTNSRGYTF. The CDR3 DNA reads TGTGCCATCAGCGGAGGGACTAACTCTCGTGGCTACACCTTC.

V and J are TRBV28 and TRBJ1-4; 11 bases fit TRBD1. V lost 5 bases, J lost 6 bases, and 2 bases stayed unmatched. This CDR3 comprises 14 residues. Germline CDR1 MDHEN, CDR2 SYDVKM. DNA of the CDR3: TGTGCCAGCAGTGGACAGGGGGCTTATGAAAAACTGTTTTTT. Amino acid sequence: CASSGQGAYEKLFF.

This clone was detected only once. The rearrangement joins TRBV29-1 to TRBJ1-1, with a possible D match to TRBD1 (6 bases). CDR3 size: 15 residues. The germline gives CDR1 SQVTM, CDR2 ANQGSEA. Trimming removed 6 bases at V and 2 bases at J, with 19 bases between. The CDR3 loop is CSVYRQAGGNTEAFF. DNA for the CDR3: TGCAGCGTCTATAGACAGGCCGGAGGTAACACTGAAGCTTTCTTT.

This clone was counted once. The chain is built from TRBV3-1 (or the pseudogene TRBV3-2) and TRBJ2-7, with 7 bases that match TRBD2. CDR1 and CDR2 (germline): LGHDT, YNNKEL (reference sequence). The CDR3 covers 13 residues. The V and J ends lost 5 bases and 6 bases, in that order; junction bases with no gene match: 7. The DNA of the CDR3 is TGTGCCAGCAGCAAACCCGGGACTACCGAGCAGTACTTC. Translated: CASSKPGTTEQYF.

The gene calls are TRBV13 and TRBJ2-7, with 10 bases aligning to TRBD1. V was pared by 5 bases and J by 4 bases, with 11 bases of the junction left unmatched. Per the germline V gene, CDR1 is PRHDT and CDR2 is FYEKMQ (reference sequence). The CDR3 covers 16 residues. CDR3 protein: CASSGGRTDRGYEQYF. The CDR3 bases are TGTGCCAGCAGCGGCGGCCGAACGGACAGGGGGTACGAGCAGTACTTC.

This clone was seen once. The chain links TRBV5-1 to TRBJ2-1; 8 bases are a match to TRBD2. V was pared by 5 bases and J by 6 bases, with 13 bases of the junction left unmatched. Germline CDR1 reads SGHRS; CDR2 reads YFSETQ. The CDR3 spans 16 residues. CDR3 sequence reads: CASRAAGGPRGNEQFF. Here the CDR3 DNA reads TGCGCCAGCAGGGCGGCGGGAGGCCCGAGGGGCAATGAGCAGTTCTTC.

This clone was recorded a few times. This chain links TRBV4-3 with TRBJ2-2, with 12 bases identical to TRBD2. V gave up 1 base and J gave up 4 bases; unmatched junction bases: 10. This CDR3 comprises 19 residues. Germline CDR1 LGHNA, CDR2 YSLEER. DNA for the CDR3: TGCGCCAGCAGCCAAGGGGGGACTAGCGGGTTAAGGGTCACCGGGGAGCTGTTTTTT. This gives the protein CASSQGGTSGLRVTGELFF.

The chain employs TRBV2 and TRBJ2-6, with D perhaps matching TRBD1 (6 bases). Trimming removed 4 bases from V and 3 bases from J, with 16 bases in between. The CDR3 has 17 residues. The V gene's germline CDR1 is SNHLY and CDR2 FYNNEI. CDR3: CASSVGWTVSGANVLTF. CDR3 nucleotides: TGTGCCAGCAGTGTGGGGTGGACAGTGAGTGGGGCCAACGTCCTGACTTTC.

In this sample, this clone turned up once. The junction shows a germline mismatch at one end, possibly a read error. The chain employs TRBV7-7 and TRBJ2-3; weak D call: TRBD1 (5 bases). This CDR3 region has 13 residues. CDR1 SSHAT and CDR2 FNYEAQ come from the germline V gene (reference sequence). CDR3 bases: TGTGCTAGCAGCTTAGGTAGGGGAGATACGCAGTATTTT. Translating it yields CASSLGRGDTQYF.